This TCR beta chain was captured by sequencing in a study of long-term antiretroviral therapy in people with HIV. Findings of the study overall: Post-ART, diversity grew, though it stayed under transplant donor control levels.

For each donor, at least one pre-ART and at least two post-ART PBMC samples were available. Every specimen held between 1-10 million cryopreserved PBMC. These were thawed and washed before DNA extraction. Comment on this clone: Its antigen is currently unknown.

CDR3 size: 16 residues. Trimming took 5 bases from V and 4 from J, leaving 20 bases between them. Germline CDR1 MNHEY, CDR2 SMNVEV (reference sequence). This was the immunoSEQ v3.0 assay at survey level. Sequencing had a target that covered roughly 40,000-55,000 T-cell genomes per sample. Clones were sequenced by immunoSEQ multiplex PCR, and TCRdb holds only the in-frame ones, with some missing. The sample holds 7,500 to 9,000 clones; 60% to 85% are singletons and the top ten take 23%. The chain joins TRBV27 to TRBJ1-2; TRBD1 might be the D (6 bases). Specimen: unsorted PBMCs, collected 0.6 years before starting antiretroviral therapy. This TCR was sampled from a middle-aged man with HIV. CDR3 coding DNA: TGTGCCAGCAGTGGACCTGACAGGCACCTGGGCTATGGCTACACCTTC. It specifies CASSGPDRHLGYGYTF.